A single sample is the source of the 28 T cell receptor beta chains below, sequenced in a study of cytomegalovirus exposure and HLA in healthy donors. Clones were read by immunoSEQ multiplex PCR, and TCRdb kept only the in-frame ones, dropping some. In the table there are 70,000 to 80,000 clones, approximately 93% of which are singletons. The sample comprised PBMCs. All receptors derive from a woman aged 18-29 years in good health and CMV-seropositive.

This chain links TRBV7-2 with TRBJ1-4, with TRBD1 as a possible D gene (6 bases). V was clipped by 5 bases and J by 2 bases, with 9 bases between them. Per the germline V gene, CDR1 is SGHTA and CDR2 is FQGNSA. The CDR3 consists of 14 residues. In DNA, the CDR3 is TGTGCCAGCAGCATTCAGGGGACTAATGAAAAACTGTTTTTT. Protein product: CASSIQGTNEKLFF.

This clone occurred once. The rearrangement joins TRBV7-9 to TRBJ2-3, with D perhaps TRBD1 (6 bases). V lost 1 base and J 6 bases, leaving 14 bases between the germline ends. Germline V lookup: CDR1 SEHNR, CDR2 FQNEAQ (reference sequence). This CDR3 comprises 15 residues. The CDR3: CASSLDRAFVDTQYF. The CDR3 coding sequence is TGTGCCAGCAGCTTAGACAGGGCGTTTGTGGATACGCAGTATTTT.

This clone was recorded once. The chain carries TRBV7-9 and TRBJ2-3, with 7 bases matching TRBD1. V lost 7 bases and J lost 0; bases outside the gene matches: 7. CDR1 is SEHNR and CDR2 is FQNEAQ in the germline V gene (reference sequence). CDR3 length equals 15 residues. The CDR3 reads CASTSGTASTDTQYF. The DNA for the CDR3 is TGTGCCAGCACCTCCGGGACAGCTAGCACAGATACGCAGTATTTT. Supplemented by reference TRBV7-9 and TRBJ2-3, the full variable domain reads DTGVSQNPRHKITKRGQNVTFRCDPISEHNRLYWYRQTLGQGPEFLTYFQNEAQLEKSRLLSDRFSAERPKGSFSTLEIQRTEQGDSAMYLCASTSGTASTDTQYFGPGTRLTVL.

The chain employs TRBV6-6 and TRBJ1-1, with TRBD1 identical over 7 bases. The J segment lost 5 bases and the V segment lost 6 bases, leaving 6 bases of the junction unmatched. Germline CDR1 is MNHNY and CDR2 is SVGAGI (reference sequence). The CDR3 has 13 amino acids. The CDR3 sequence: CASRYRGGTEAFF. The DNA of the CDR3 is TGTGCCAGCAGATACAGGGGAGGGACTGAAGCTTTCTTT.

As DNA, the CDR3 is TGTGCCAGCAGTGATTTGACTAGCGGGGGATTACGCGAGCAGTTCTTC. It yields the protein CASSDLTSGGLREQFF. This sequence joins TRBV25-1 and TRBJ2-1; 12 nucleotides align to TRBD2. The CDR3 is 16 residues long. Germline CDR1 MGHDK, CDR2 SYGVNS. With 3 bases clipped from V and 10 bases from J, the junction kept 10 bases outside the gene matches. Filled out from reference TRBV25-1 and TRBJ2-1, the complete variable domain reads EADIYQTPRYLVIGTGKKITLECSQTMGHDKMYWYQQDPGMELHLIHYSYGVNSTEKGDLSSESTVSRIRTEHFPLTLESARPSHTSQYLCASSDLTSGGLREQFFGPGTRLTVL.

The V gene is TRBV7-9, the J gene TRBJ2-7; possibly TRBD1 for D (5 bases). The V end was cut by 5 bases, the J end by 4 bases, with 9 bases between. The CDR3 covers 12 residues. Germline V gene data show CDR1 as SEHNR and CDR2 as FQNEAQ (reference sequence). In DNA, the CDR3 is TGTGCCAGCAGCCTTACAGGTTACGAGCAGTACTTC. It yields the protein CASSLTGYEQYF.

This sequence joins TRBV27 and TRBJ1-1, with 10 bases matching TRBD1. CDR1 and CDR2 from the germline V gene are MNHEY and SMNVEV (reference sequence). This CDR3 is built from 16 residues. The V gene end was trimmed by 5 bases and the J gene end by 5 bases; junction bases not matched to a gene: 11. The CDR3 loop is CASSPGPGTGETEAFF. The CDR3 bases are TGTGCCAGCAGTCCGGGGCCCGGGACAGGGGAAACTGAAGCTTTCTTT.

The CDR3 protein is CASLRTGYGYTF. In DNA, the CDR3 is TGTGCCAGCTTAAGGACAGGGTATGGCTACACCTTC. The rearrangement joins TRBV6-5 to TRBJ1-2; 8 nucleotides match TRBD1. The CDR3 loop spans 12 amino acids. Germline V gene sequence: CDR1 MNHEY, CDR2 SVGAGI. The V and J ends lost 8 bases and 5 bases, in that order; junction bases with no gene match: 4.

The chain uses TRBV7-9 and TRBJ1-5, with a tentative D call TRBD1 (6 bases). In germline, CDR1 is SEHNR, CDR2 FQNEAQ (reference sequence). The CDR3 runs to 15 residues. V lost 4 bases to trimming and J lost 7 bases, with 17 bases between them. The CDR3 region has the DNA TGTGCCAGCAGCTCTTCAGGGGAAATTGGGCAGCCCCAGCATTTT. Amino acids: CASSSSGEIGQPQHF.

The sample holds a few counts of this clone. The V and J genes are TRBV27 and TRBJ2-1; 7 bases are a match to TRBD1. Germline loops: CDR1 MNHEY, CDR2 SMNVEV (reference sequence). CDR3 size: 15 residues. J was trimmed by 5 bases and V by 0 bases; bases with no gene match: 4. CDR3 nucleotide sequence: TGTGCCAGCAGTTTATCGGGACAGTCAAACAATGAGCAGTTCTTC. Residues: CASSLSGQSNNEQFF.

This clone was counted once. The V and J genes are TRBV27 and TRBJ2-6; D may be TRBD2 (7 bases). Trimming removed 2 bases from V and 0 bases from J, with 11 bases in between. The CDR3 contains 17 residues. The germline V gene has CDR1 MNHEY and CDR2 SMNVEV (reference sequence). The CDR3: CASSLAGAASGANVLTF. The CDR3 DNA reads as TGTGCCAGCAGTTTAGCGGGGGCGGCCTCTGGGGCCAACGTCCTGACTTTC.

This clone was recorded only once. V is TRBV7-9 and J is TRBJ2-7; possibly TRBD1 for D (6 bases). The CDR3 runs to 14 residues. With 5 bases removed from V and 2 bases from J, the gap between germline ends came to 13 bases. From germline, CDR1 is SEHNR and CDR2 FQNEAQ (reference sequence). The CDR3 protein is CASSQVGGPYEQYF. In DNA, the CDR3 is TGTGCCAGCAGCCAAGTAGGGGGTCCCTACGAGCAGTACTTC. Based on the CDR3 plus reference TRBV7-9 and TRBJ2-7, the full variable domain is DTGVSQNPRHKITKRGQNVTFRCDPISEHNRLYWYRQTLGQGPEFLTYFQNEAQLEKSRLLSDRFSAERPKGSFSTLEIQRTEQGDSAMYLCASSQVGGPYEQYFGPGTRLTVT.

The chain uses TRBV7-6 and TRBJ2-7; 12 nucleotides align to TRBD1. This CDR3 contains 16 residues. Germline CDR1 and CDR2: SGHVS and FNYEAQ. V was clipped by 1 base and J by 5 bases; unmatched bases: 6. DNA of the CDR3: TGTGCCAGCAGCTTAGTCGTTGGGACAGGGGGCCACGAGCAGTACTTC. This codes for CASSLVVGTGGHEQYF.

V and J are TRBV7-2 and TRBJ1-5, with TRBD1 matching over 12 bases. After removal of 5 bases from V and 6 bases from J, the junction contained 5 bases not matched to a gene. The V gene's germline CDR1 is SGHTA and CDR2 FQGNSA. The CDR3 runs to 15 residues. The CDR3 region is CASSKGQGAAQPQHF. The DNA of the CDR3 is TGTGCCAGCAGCAAGGGACAGGGGGCGGCTCAGCCCCAGCATTTT.

The chain combines TRBV7-3 with TRBJ2-1, with TRBD2 matching 10 bases. J was trimmed by 4 bases and V by 5 bases; bases with no gene match: 5. CDR3 length equals 15 residues. Germline loops: CDR1 SGHTA, CDR2 FQGTGA. The CDR3 DNA sequence: TGTGCCAGCAGCGATAGCGGGGGGCTATACAATGAGCAGTTCTTC. Its protein product is CASSDSGGLYNEQFF.

The chain recombines TRBV4-1 with TRBJ2-7; tentatively, D is TRBD2 (7 bases). Germline CDR1 is MGHRA and CDR2 is YSYEKL. The CDR3 contains 16 residues. The V gene lost 3 bases and the J gene lost 3 bases, with 18 bases spanning the gap. The CDR3, as DNA: TGCGCCAGCAGCCAGAACAGGGAGGGGAACTACTACGAGCAGTACTTC. Residues: CASSQNREGNYYEQYF.

CDR3 amino acids: CASSQDRSGGYTGELFF. DNA for the CDR3: TGTGCCAGCAGCCAAGATCGGTCGGGGGGTTACACCGGGGAGCTGTTTTTT. This chain links TRBV4-2 with TRBJ2-2, with 7 bases fitting TRBD2. Germline loops: CDR1 LGHNA, CDR2 YNFKEQ. CDR3 length: 17 amino acids. V lost 0 bases, J lost 3 bases, and 7 bases stayed unmatched.

The CDR3 nucleotides read TGTGCCAGCAGTTTTGACAGTTACAATGAGCAGTTCTTC. Protein product: CASSFDSYNEQFF. The V call is TRBV6-5, the J call TRBJ2-1, with a weak D call TRBD1 (5 bases). V dropped 4 bases and J dropped 4 bases, with 8 bases sitting between them. Germline V CDR1 and CDR2: MNHEY, SVGAGI. The CDR3 runs to 13 residues.

This clone came up a few times. The chain is built from TRBV11-2 and TRBJ2-5; 11 positions match TRBD2. The germline V gene has CDR1 SGHAT and CDR2 FQNNGV. This CDR3 spans 15 amino acids. Trimming took 5 bases from V and 2 from J; bases not matched to a gene: 4. The CDR3 spells CASSPGTSGQETQYF. The CDR3 nucleotides are TGTGCCAGCAGCCCTGGGACTAGCGGACAAGAGACCCAGTACTTC.

This rearrangement joins TRBV5-4 to TRBJ1-6; D gene ambiguous. The germline V and J ends were trimmed by 4 bases and 5 bases, with 10 bases remaining between them. In germline, CDR1 is SGHNT, CDR2 YYREEE (reference sequence). The CDR3 totals 14 residues. The CDR3 DNA sequence: TGTGCCAGCAGCCGCGGGTCCGATAATTCACCCCTCCACTTT. Amino acids: CASSRGSDNSPLHF.

This clone was detected only once. Other nucleotide sequences from this sample produce the same CDR3. The chain joins TRBV18 to TRBJ2-3, with D tentatively TRBD1 (5 bases). The CDR3 runs to 15 residues. CDR1 and CDR2 (germline): KGHSH, LQKENI. V lost 2 bases to trimming and J lost 0 bases, with 9 bases between them. CDR3 in DNA: TGTGCCAGCTCACCAAGGCAGGGCAGCACAGATACGCAGTATTTT. Translation: CASSPRQGSTDTQYF.

The J gene is TRBJ1-2, the V gene TRBV9; the match to TRBD1 covers 8 bases. The length of the CDR3 is 14 residues. J gave up 5 bases and V 3 bases, and 6 bases lay outside the gene matches. The germline gives CDR1 SGDLS, CDR2 YYNGEE. The CDR3 bases are TGTGCCAGCAGCGAAATTGACAGGGGATATGGCTACACCTTC. It yields the protein CASSEIDRGYGYTF.

This chain joins TRBV15 and TRBJ1-1, with a possible D match to TRBD1 (5 bases). The CDR3 is 14 amino acids. CDR1 and CDR2 from the germline V gene are LNHNV and YYDKDF (reference sequence). Deletions cut 0 bases from V and 4 bases from J, with 9 bases between. The CDR3 nucleotides read TGTGCCACCAGCAGAGATTGGGGGGGCACTGAAGCTTTCTTT. Its protein is CATSRDWGGTEAFF.

The chain couples TRBV30 to TRBJ2-3; maybe TRBD2 (5 bases). The V gene lost 4 bases and the J gene lost 0 bases, with 11 bases spanning the gap. Germline lookup yields CDR1 GTSNPN and CDR2 SVGIG (reference sequence). This CDR3 contains 14 residues. CDR3 loop: CAWNPRGSTDTQYF. DNA for the CDR3: TGTGCCTGGAACCCCCGGGGAAGCACAGATACGCAGTATTTT. The entire variable domain, with the rest obtained from reference TRBV30 and TRBJ2-3, is as follows: SQTIHQWPATLVQPVGSPLSLECTVEGTSNPNLYWYRQAAGRGLQLLFYSVGIGQISSEVPQNLSASRPQDRQFILSSKKLLLSDSGFYLCAWNPRGSTDTQYFGPGTRLTVL.

The V call is TRBV28, the J call TRBJ2-3; 12 nucleotides agree with TRBD2. CDR1 MDHEN and CDR2 SYDVKM come from the germline V gene. Trimming removed 11 bases from V and 10 bases from J; junction bases left unmatched: 16. The CDR3 is 15 residues long. CDR3 coding DNA: TGTGCCGTACCCGGACTAGCGGGATTGTCTAGCGCGCAGTATTTT. Translating it yields CAVPGLAGLSSAQYF.

The rearrangement uses TRBV18 and TRBJ2-2; TRBD1 aligns across 8 bases. Unmatched junction bases numbered 1, after V lost 3 bases and J lost 1 base. The germline gives CDR1 KGHSH, CDR2 LQKENI. This CDR3 region has 15 residues. CDR3 bases: TGTGCCAGCTCACCGGGGACAGGGAACACCGGGGAGCTGTTTTTT. Translation: CASSPGTGNTGELFF.

This clone is a singleton in its sample. V and J are TRBV15 and TRBJ1-5; D uncertain. The CDR3 extends over 14 amino acids. Germline V gene data show CDR1 as LNHNV and CDR2 as YYDKDF (reference sequence). V dropped 4 bases and J dropped 0 bases, with 7 bases sitting between them. This chain's CDR3 is CATSTRHSNQPQHF. For the CDR3, the DNA is TGTGCCACCAGCACCAGACATAGCAATCAGCCCCAGCATTTT.

The chain links TRBV19 to TRBJ2-5; D gene uncertain. V was trimmed by 3 bases and J by 1 base, leaving 6 bases between them. CDR1 and CDR2 from the germline V gene are LNHDA and SQIVND (reference sequence). The CDR3 consists of 13 residues. CDR3 sequence (DNA): TGTGCCAGTAGTATCAGGCTCCAAGAGACCCAGTACTTC. It codes for CASSIRLQETQYF.